This T cell receptor (beta chain) was captured by sequencing in a study of T cell responses to AZD1222 COVID-19 vaccine. General study points: The study sampled repertoires only after the peak T cell response. Females outnumbered males among donors, who were mostly white British; clonal diversity was possibly underestimated. Across spike, vaccine-associated CD4 TCRs were found, dominant at 160-218 and 743-854. Two doses of AZD1222 preceded a rise in Spike-specific TCR breadth and depth.

The junction had 14 bases not matched to a gene; V was cut back by 6 bases and J by 6 bases. From germline, CDR1 is SGHAT and CDR2 FQNNGV. This CDR3 comprises 16 residues. The data were produced by immunoSEQ multiplex PCR, yet TCRdb's version contains in-frame clones alone and is incomplete. This table has over 85,000 clones, almost 85% appearing once. On this clone: What it binds is unknown.

Here the sequenced sample was peripheral blood, taken on day 0 of AZD1222 vaccination. The chain is built from TRBV11-2 and TRBJ1-5; 7 bases align to TRBD1. The sequence was obtained from an adult in good health. The CDR3 loop is CASSPASGGGGQPQHF. CDR3 bases: TGTGCCAGCAGTCCCGCGTCAGGGGGAGGAGGTCAGCCCCAGCATTTT.